Listed below are T cell receptor beta chains from one sample, sequenced in a study of CXCR3-negative and CXCR3-positive naive CD8 T cells. TCRdb re-called the 5' RACE reads; every CDR3 protein appears as one record, without DNA. This listing includes some 40,000 distinct CDR3 sequences. Specimen: memory CD8+ T cells from blood. These receptors originate from a human donor in good health. Some clones in this sample may be carry-over from other donors' samples. The CDR3 runs from the conserved cysteine through the conserved F or W. Fields, in order: J gene, clone size, V gene, CDR3 protein. Part of the rows lack a size; the others show once, few, many or a class for expanded clones.

TRBJ2-1,.,TRBV7-3,CASSYSSSSYNEQFF
TRBJ2-7,.,TRBV7-6,CASSQQGSSYEQYF
TRBJ1-1,.,TRBV11-2,CASSPGQGGSENTEAFF
TRBJ1-1,.,TRBV4-3,CASSQETGDGYMNTEAFF
TRBJ2-1,medium-sized,TRBV5-4,CASSPILAGGLSRYNEQFF
TRBJ2-5,.,TRBV7-9,CASSNPDREQETQYF
TRBJ2-7,.,TRBV29-1,CSVTESYEQYF
TRBJ1-1,.,TRBV4-3,CASSQDFRGAGGAFF
TRBJ2-7,.,TRBV27,CASSLSKGDGFYEQYF
TRBJ2-7,.,TRBV4-2,CASSPPGETYEQYF
TRBJ1-1,.,TRBV7-9,CASSLWGEGGVNTEAFF
TRBJ2-7,.,TRBV20-1,CSARTPVLEQYF
TRBJ2-1,.,TRBV7-2,CASSSGTLNEQFF
TRBJ2-5,.,TRBV29-1,CSVEESGFQETQYF
TRBJ2-2,.,TRBV6-5,CASSLLAGGGNGELFF
TRBJ1-6,.,TRBV12-3/TRBV12-4,CASGNQFGGSNNSPLHF
TRBJ1-2,.,TRBV12-3/TRBV12-4,CASSRPGQGASVYTF
TRBJ1-1,.,TRBV7-9,CASSAISRGTEAFF
TRBJ2-7,.,TRBV30,CAWSIEGGEQYF
TRBJ1-1,medium-sized,TRBV7-6,CASSDSGGLEAFF